This T cell receptor beta chain appears in the sequencing data of a study of cytomegalovirus exposure and HLA in healthy donors. This clone came up once. What it binds is unknown. Primers: 60 Vbeta forward and 13 Jbeta reverse. Repertoires were generated with immunoSEQ multiplex PCR, while TCRdb's copy carries only in-frame clones and drops some. The data contain about 59,000 clones, 83% of them singletons. Study findings and constraints: Within an earlier analysis, most TCR beta V segments proved productive either about 90% or about 30% of the time. CMV serostatus was the only immune exposure information that was available.

Germline V gene sequence: CDR1 LNHDA, CDR2 SQIVND (reference sequence). The CDR3 loop spans 16 amino acids. The V gene end was trimmed by 5 bases and the J gene end by 2 bases; junction bases not matched to a gene: 9. The V call is TRBV19, the J call TRBJ1-5; 7 positions match TRBD1. The sequence was collected from a human donor in good health. The sequenced material came from PBMCs. As DNA, the CDR3 is TGTGCCAGTAGTCTCCGACAGGGTGAGGGCAATCAGCCCCAGCATTTT. Translated, it gives CASSLRQGEGNQPQHF.